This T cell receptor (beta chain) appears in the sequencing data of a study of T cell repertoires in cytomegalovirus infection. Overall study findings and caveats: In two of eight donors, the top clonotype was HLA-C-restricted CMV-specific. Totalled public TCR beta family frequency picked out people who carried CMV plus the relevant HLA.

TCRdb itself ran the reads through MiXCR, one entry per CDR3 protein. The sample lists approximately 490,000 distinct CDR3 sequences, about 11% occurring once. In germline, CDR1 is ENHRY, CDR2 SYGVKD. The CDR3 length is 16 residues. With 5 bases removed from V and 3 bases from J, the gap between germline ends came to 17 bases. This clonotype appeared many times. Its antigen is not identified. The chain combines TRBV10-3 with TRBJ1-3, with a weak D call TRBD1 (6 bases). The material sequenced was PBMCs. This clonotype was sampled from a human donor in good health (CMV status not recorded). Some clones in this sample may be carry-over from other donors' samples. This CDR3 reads CAISTQGNGYGNTIYF. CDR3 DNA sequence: TGTGCCATCAGTACTCAGGGGAACGGTTATGGAAACACCATATATTTT.